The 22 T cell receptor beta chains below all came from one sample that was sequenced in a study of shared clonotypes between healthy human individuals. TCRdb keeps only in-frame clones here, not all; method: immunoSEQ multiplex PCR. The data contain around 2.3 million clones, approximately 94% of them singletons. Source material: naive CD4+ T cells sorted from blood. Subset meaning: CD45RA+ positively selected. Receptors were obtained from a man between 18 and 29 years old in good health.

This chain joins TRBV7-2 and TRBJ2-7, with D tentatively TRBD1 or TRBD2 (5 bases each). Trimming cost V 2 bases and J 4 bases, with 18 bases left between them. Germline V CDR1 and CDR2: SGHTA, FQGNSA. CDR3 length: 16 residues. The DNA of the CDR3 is TGTGCCAGCAGCTTACAGGGAGCCCAGAGTTTTTACGAGCAGTACTTC. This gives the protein CASSLQGAQSFYEQYF.

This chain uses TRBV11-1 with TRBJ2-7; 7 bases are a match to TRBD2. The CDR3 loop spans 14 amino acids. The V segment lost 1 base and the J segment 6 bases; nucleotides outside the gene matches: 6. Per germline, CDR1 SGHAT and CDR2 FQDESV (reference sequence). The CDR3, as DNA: TGTGCCAGCAGCTTAGGAAGGCGGGGGACCGAGCAGTACTTC. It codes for CASSLGRRGTEQYF.

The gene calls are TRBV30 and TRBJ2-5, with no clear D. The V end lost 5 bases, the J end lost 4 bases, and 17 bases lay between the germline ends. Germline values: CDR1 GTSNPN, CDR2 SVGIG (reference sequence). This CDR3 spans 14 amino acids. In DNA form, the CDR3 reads TGTGCCTGGGCCTTTGGTCCAATGTCAGAGACCCAGTACTTC. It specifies CAWAFGPMSETQYF.

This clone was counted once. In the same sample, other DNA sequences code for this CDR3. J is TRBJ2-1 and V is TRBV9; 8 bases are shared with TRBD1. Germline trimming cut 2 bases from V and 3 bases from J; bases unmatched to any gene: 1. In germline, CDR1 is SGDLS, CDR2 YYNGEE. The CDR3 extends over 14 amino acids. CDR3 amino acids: CASSVTGGYNEQFF. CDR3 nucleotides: TGTGCCAGCAGCGTTACAGGGGGCTACAATGAGCAGTTCTTC.

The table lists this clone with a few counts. This chain's CDR3 is CASSAQGSYGYTF. For the CDR3, the DNA is TGTGCCAGCAGTGCACAGGGAAGCTATGGCTACACCTTC. The chain has TRBV2 and TRBJ1-2; possible D gene TRBD1, 6 bases. Germline CDR1 is SNHLY and CDR2 is FYNNEI. V shed 4 bases and J shed 4 bases, with 10 bases lying between them. The CDR3 length is 13 residues.

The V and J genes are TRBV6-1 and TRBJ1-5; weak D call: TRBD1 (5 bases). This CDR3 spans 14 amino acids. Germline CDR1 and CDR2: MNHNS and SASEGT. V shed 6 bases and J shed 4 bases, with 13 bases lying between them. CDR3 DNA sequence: TGTGCCAGCAGCAACGATGGGGCAAATCAGCCCCAGCATTTT. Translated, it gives CASSNDGANQPQHF.

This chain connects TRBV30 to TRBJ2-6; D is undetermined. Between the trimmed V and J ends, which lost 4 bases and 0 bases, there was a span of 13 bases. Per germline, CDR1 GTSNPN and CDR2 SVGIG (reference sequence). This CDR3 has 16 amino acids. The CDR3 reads CAWTRRPHSGANVLTF. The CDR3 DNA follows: TGTGCCTGGACGCGCAGGCCCCACTCTGGGGCCAACGTCCTGACTTTC.

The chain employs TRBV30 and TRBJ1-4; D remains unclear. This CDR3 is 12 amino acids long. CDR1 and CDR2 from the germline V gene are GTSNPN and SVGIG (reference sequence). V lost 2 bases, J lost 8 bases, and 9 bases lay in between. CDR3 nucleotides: TGTGCCTGGAGTAATACTGCGGAAAAACTGTTTTTT. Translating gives CAWSNTAEKLFF.

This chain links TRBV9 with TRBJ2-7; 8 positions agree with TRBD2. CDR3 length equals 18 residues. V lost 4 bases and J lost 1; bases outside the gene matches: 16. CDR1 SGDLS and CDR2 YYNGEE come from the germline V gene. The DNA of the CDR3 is TGTGCCAGCAGCCCATCCGGGGGGGCTTCGTTGGGGTCCTACGAGCAGTACTTC. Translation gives CASSPSGGASLGSYEQYF.

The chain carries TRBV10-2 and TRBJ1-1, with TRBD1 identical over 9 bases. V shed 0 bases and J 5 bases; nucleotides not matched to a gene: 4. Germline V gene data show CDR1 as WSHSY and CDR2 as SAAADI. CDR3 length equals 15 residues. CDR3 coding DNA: TGCGCCAGCAGTGAGTCAGACAGGGGGTTTACTGAAGCTTTCTTT. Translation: CASSESDRGFTEAFF.

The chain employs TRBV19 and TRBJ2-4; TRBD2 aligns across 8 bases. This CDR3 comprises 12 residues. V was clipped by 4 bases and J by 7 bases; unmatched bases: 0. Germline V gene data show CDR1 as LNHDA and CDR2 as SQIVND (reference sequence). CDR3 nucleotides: TGTGCCAGTAGTAGCGGGGGGAACATTCAGTACTTC. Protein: CASSSGGNIQYF.

Here the CDR3 reads CASSEVPGTGGGEQYF. CDR3 sequence (DNA): TGTGCCAGCAGTGAAGTCCCCGGGACAGGGGGCGGCGAGCAGTACTTC. V is TRBV6-1 and J is TRBJ2-7, with TRBD1 matching 12 bases. The CDR3 has 16 residues. Germline V gene data show CDR1 as MNHNS and CDR2 as SASEGT. The J segment lost 6 bases and the V segment lost 1 base, leaving 7 bases of the junction unmatched.

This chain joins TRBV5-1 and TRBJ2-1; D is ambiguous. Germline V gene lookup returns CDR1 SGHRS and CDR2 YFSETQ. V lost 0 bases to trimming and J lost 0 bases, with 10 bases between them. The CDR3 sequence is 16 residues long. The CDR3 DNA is TGCGCCAGCAGCTTGGGAGGTCACACCTCCTACAATGAGCAGTTCTTC. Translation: CASSLGGHTSYNEQFF.

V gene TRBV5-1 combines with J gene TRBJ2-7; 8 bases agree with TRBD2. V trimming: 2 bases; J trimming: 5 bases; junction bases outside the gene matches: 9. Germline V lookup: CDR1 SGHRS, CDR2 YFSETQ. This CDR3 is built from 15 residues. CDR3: CASSFSGSGAHEQYF. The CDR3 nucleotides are TGCGCCAGCAGCTTCAGCGGGAGCGGTGCCCACGAGCAGTACTTC.

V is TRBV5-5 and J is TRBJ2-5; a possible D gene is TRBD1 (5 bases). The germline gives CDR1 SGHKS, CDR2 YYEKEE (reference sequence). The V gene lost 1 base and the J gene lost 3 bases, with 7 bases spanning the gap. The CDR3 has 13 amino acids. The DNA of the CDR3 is TGTGCCAGCAGCTTGTCCAGGGAAGAGACCCAGTACTTC. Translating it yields CASSLSREETQYF.

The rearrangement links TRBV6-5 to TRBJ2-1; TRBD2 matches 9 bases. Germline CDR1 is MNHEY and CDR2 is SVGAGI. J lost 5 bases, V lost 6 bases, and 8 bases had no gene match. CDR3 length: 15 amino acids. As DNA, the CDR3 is TGTGCCAGCAGGGAACGCGGGGGGGGCAACAATGAGCAGTTCTTC. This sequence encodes CASRERGGGNNEQFF.

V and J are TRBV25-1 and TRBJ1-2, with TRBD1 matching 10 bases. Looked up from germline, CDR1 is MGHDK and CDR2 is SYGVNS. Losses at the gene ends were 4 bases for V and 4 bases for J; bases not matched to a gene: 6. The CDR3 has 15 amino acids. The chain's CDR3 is CASSGQGARSYGYTF. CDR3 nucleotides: TGTGCCAGCAGTGGACAGGGGGCCCGGAGCTATGGCTACACCTTC.

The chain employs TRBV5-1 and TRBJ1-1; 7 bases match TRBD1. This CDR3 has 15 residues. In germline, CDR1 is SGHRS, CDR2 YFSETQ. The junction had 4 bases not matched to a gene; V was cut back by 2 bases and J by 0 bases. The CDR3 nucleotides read TGCGCCAGCAGCTTAACCGGGACAGTGAACACTGAAGCTTTCTTT. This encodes CASSLTGTVNTEAFF.

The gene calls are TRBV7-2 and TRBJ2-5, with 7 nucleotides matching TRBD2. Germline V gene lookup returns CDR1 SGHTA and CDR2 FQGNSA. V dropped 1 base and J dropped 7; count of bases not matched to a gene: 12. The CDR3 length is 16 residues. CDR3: CASSLVVPGGGPTQYF. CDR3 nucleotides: TGTGCCAGCAGCTTAGTTGTGCCCGGCGGGGGACCGACCCAGTACTTC.

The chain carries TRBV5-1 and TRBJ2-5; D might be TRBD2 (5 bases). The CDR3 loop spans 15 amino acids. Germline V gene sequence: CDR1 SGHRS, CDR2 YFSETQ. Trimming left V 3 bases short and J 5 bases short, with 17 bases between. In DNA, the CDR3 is TGCGCCAGCAGCTCCGGACTGGGAGAGTGGGAGACCCAGTACTTC. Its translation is CASSSGLGEWETQYF.

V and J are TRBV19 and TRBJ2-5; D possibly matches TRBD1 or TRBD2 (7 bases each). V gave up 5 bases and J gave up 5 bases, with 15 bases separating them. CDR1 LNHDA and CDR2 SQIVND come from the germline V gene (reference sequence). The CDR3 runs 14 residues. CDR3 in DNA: TGTGCCAGTAGTCCCCGACAGGGAGGGGAGACCCAGTACTTC. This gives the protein CASSPRQGGETQYF. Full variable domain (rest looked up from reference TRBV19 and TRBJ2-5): DGGITQSPKYLFRKEGQNVTLSCEQNLNHDAMYWYRQDPGQGLRLIYYSQIVNDFQKGDIAEGYSVSREKKESFPLTVTSAQKNPTAFYLCASSPRQGGETQYFGPGTRLLVL.

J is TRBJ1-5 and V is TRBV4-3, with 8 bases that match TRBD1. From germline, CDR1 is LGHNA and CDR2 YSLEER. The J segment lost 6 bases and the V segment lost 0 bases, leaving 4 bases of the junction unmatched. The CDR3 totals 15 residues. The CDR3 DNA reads TGCGCCAGCAGCCAAGATCCGACAGGGGCTCAGCCCCAGCATTTT. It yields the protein CASSQDPTGAQPQHF.